A single sample is the source of the 31 T cell receptor beta chains below, sequenced in a study of technical replicates of blood from a handful of donors. Some clones are missing from TCRdb's copy, which holds only in-frame ones; the method was immunoSEQ multiplex PCR. This table has 40,000 to 60,000 clones, 80% to 95% appearing once. The sequenced sample consisted of PBMCs. Receptors were obtained from a human donor in good health. Some clones in this sample may be carry-over from other donors' samples.

This sequence joins TRBV18 and TRBJ1-1; maybe TRBD1 (6 bases). Germline CDR1 KGHSH, CDR2 LQKENI. The CDR3 is made up of 14 amino acids. Trimming stripped 6 bases from V and 3 bases from J, with 14 bases between. The CDR3 is CASSQQAGDTEAFF. The DNA of the CDR3 is TGTGCCAGCTCCCAACAGGCAGGGGACACTGAAGCTTTCTTT.

This clone has only one observation. This chain links TRBV5-1 with TRBJ2-5; TRBD2 matches 7 bases. Germline V lookup: CDR1 SGHRS, CDR2 YFSETQ. The CDR3 has 15 residues. With 6 bases clipped from V and 1 base from J, the junction kept 9 bases outside the gene matches. The CDR3 reads CASTLEPGGQETQYF. The DNA of the CDR3 is TGCGCCAGCACCCTCGAGCCGGGGGGCCAAGAGACCCAGTACTTC.

The count of this clone is one. CDR3 sequence reads: CASSPGQMELYGYTF. In DNA form, the CDR3 reads TGTGCCAGCTCTCCAGGGCAAATGGAACTCTATGGCTACACCTTC. The gene calls are TRBV18 and TRBJ1-2, with a tentative D call TRBD1 (5 bases). The germline V gene has CDR1 KGHSH and CDR2 LQKENI. The CDR3 has 15 residues. V lost 6 bases and J lost 4, with 18 bases in between.

The rearrangement uses TRBV4-2 and TRBJ2-1, with 9 bases fitting TRBD2. Germline assignment: CDR1 LGHNA and CDR2 YNFKEQ. Germline trimming cut 0 bases from V and 2 bases from J; bases unmatched to any gene: 5. This CDR3 has 17 amino acids. CDR3 amino acids: CASSQESAGGAYNEQFF. CDR3 sequence (DNA): TGTGCCAGCAGCCAAGAATCGGCGGGAGGGGCCTACAATGAGCAGTTCTTC.

The genes are TRBV6-6 and TRBJ1-4, with D possibly matching TRBD1 (5 bases). The CDR3 consists of 15 residues. In germline, CDR1 is MNHNY, CDR2 SVGAGI (reference sequence). Deletions cut 0 bases from V and 7 bases from J, with 12 bases between. Here the CDR3 reads CASSYSSGSGEKLFF. CDR3 coding DNA: TGTGCCAGCAGTTACTCGTCAGGGTCTGGTGAAAAACTGTTTTTT.

V usage is TRBV11-1 and J usage is TRBJ2-3, with 10 bases aligning to TRBD2. The CDR3 loop spans 14 amino acids. The V and J ends lost 6 bases and 5 bases, in that order; junction bases with no gene match: 5. CDR1 is SGHAT and CDR2 is FQDESV in the germline V gene (reference sequence). The CDR3 protein is CASRDSGGQDTQYF. DNA of the CDR3: TGTGCCAGCAGGGATAGCGGGGGGCAAGATACGCAGTATTTT. Drawing the rest from reference TRBV11-1 and TRBJ2-3, the complete variable domain is EAEVAQSPRYKITEKSQAVAFWCDPISGHATLYWYRQILGQGPELLVQFQDESVVDDSQLPKDRFSAERLKGVDSTLKIQPAELGDSAMYLCASRDSGGQDTQYFGPGTRLTVL.

The chain couples TRBV19 to TRBJ2-7; 8 nucleotides line up with TRBD1. V gave up 9 bases and J gave up 2 bases; unmatched junction bases: 18. There are 17 residues in the CDR3. Germline assignment: CDR1 LNHDA and CDR2 SQIVND (reference sequence). The CDR3 sequence: CASRPTRGHGGPYEQYF. For the CDR3, the DNA is TGTGCCAGCAGACCTACCAGGGGGCATGGGGGCCCCTACGAGCAGTACTTC.

Here the CDR3 reads CASSLVGSPNSNQPQHF. CDR3 DNA: TGTGCCAGCAGCTTAGTGGGCTCTCCGAATAGCAATCAGCCCCAGCATTTT. The rearrangement joins TRBV7-2 to TRBJ1-5; no definite D call. V lost 1 base, J lost 0 bases, and 13 bases lay in between. This CDR3 contains 17 residues. CDR1 is SGHTA and CDR2 is FQGNSA in the germline V gene.

This rearrangement joins TRBV11-2 to TRBJ2-7, with D possibly TRBD2 on 5 matching bases. Germline CDR1 is SGHAT and CDR2 is FQNNGV. The CDR3 has 15 amino acids. V lost 5 bases, J lost 3 bases, and 17 bases lay in between. Written as DNA, the CDR3 is TGTGCCAGCAGCCCCCCCGGGGTGGAGCTCTACGAGCAGTACTTC. Translating gives CASSPPGVELYEQYF.

The DNA of the CDR3 is TGTGCCAGCAGCTCACAGGGGTCTAGCACAGATACGCAGTATTTT. Encoded protein: CASSSQGSSTDTQYF. This chain links TRBV7-8 with TRBJ2-3; 7 positions match TRBD1. The ends lost 4 bases at V and 0 bases at J; junction bases unmatched: 4. The length of the CDR3 is 15 residues. Germline loops: CDR1 SGHVS, CDR2 FQNEAQ.

The rearrangement links TRBV5-1 to TRBJ2-2; 8 bases map to TRBD1. The CDR3 loop spans 17 amino acids. Germline CDR1 and CDR2: SGHRS and YFSETQ. V shed 2 bases and J 6 bases; nucleotides not matched to a gene: 12. CDR3 sequence: CASSLQTGALSPGELFF. For the CDR3, the DNA is TGCGCCAGCAGCTTACAGACAGGGGCTTTATCCCCCGGGGAGCTGTTTTTT.

This chain uses TRBV5-1 with TRBJ2-3, with 9 nucleotides matching TRBD2. This CDR3 contains 16 residues. Germline values: CDR1 SGHRS, CDR2 YFSETQ. V lost 0 bases to trimming and J lost 6 bases; unmatched junction nucleotides: 8. For the CDR3, the DNA is TGCGCCAGCAGCTTGGCCTTGGTAGCGGGGGCGGATACGCAGTATTTT. Its translation is CASSLALVAGADTQYF.

J is TRBJ2-2 and V is TRBV25-1; D gene unclear. V lost 0 bases and J 4 bases, leaving 3 bases between the germline ends. This CDR3 is built from 13 residues. The V gene's germline CDR1 is MGHDK and CDR2 SYGVNS. The CDR3 nucleotides read TGTGCCAGCAGTGAATATATCACCGGGGAGCTGTTTTTT. It translates to CASSEYITGELFF.

The V gene is TRBV29-1, the J gene TRBJ1-2, with D uncertain. Germline V gives CDR1 SQVTM, CDR2 ANQGSEA. Trimming removed 5 bases from V and 8 bases from J, with 12 bases in between. The CDR3 spans 11 residues. CDR3 coding DNA: TGCAGCGTTCGAGCAGCAGGCGGCTACACCTTC. Protein: CSVRAAGGYTF.

This clone was found once. The CDR3 here is CASSSHKQQETQYF. CDR3 DNA: TGCGCCAGCAGCTCACACAAACAACAAGAGACCCAGTACTTC. V and J are TRBV5-1 and TRBJ2-5, with D hard to call. The CDR3 length is 14 residues. Trimming removed 3 bases at V and 2 bases at J, with 11 bases between. CDR1 is SGHRS and CDR2 is YFSETQ in the germline V gene.

The chain uses TRBV5-6 and TRBJ1-1; no firm D call. The CDR3 has 15 amino acids. Trimming removed 4 bases at V and 0 bases at J, with 13 bases between. Germline V gene sequence: CDR1 SGHDT, CDR2 YYEEEE. The CDR3, as DNA: TGTGCCAGCAGCCGATCTGACGGGATGAACACTGAAGCTTTCTTT. It encodes CASSRSDGMNTEAFF.

The V and J genes are TRBV30 and TRBJ2-5, with D unresolved. This CDR3 has 14 residues. The V end was cut by 0 bases, the J end by 7 bases, with 15 bases between. Germline values: CDR1 GTSNPN, CDR2 SVGIG (reference sequence). The CDR3 DNA reads as TGTGCCTGGAGTGTACATTTGGCTGGTGGGACCCAGTACTTC. This encodes CAWSVHLAGGTQYF.

This rearrangement joins TRBV27 to TRBJ2-5, with TRBD2 as a possible D gene (5 bases). V dropped 6 bases and J dropped 5 bases, with 19 bases sitting between them. Germline V lookup: CDR1 MNHEY, CDR2 SMNVEV (reference sequence). The CDR3 has 15 residues. CDR3 protein: CASSYTTGYRETQYF. The DNA of the CDR3 is TGTGCCAGCAGCTATACTACGGGGTATCGGGAGACCCAGTACTTC.

The chain has TRBV25-1 and TRBJ2-1; D gene uncertain. V lost 4 bases and J 0 bases, leaving 10 bases between the germline ends. The length of the CDR3 is 15 residues. Germline V lookup: CDR1 MGHDK, CDR2 SYGVNS. The CDR3 DNA sequence: TGTGCCAGCAGTGGTCTGTTGAGCTCCTACAATGAGCAGTTCTTC. This codes for CASSGLLSSYNEQFF.

The genes are TRBV12-1 and TRBJ2-2; the D call in the table, TRBD1, was not verified against the DNA. TRBV12-1 is designated a pseudogene. This CDR3 has 13 residues. CDR3 DNA: TGTGCCAGCGATGGGCCAGACACCGGGGAGCTGTTTTTT. Its translation: CASDGPDTGELFF.

About this clone itself: One end of the junction fails to match germline, which may point to a read error. V and J are TRBV7-2 and TRBJ2-7; TRBD2 agrees at 12 bases. The germline V gene has CDR1 SGHTA and CDR2 FQGNSA. The CDR3 runs 13 residues. The DNA for the CDR3 is TGTGCCAGCAGCCTAGCGGGGGGGCACGAGCAGTACTTC. It specifies CASSLAGGHEQYF.

The chain links TRBV5-6 to TRBJ2-7; D is unresolved. This CDR3 comprises 11 residues. V was pared by 4 bases and J by 7 bases, with 9 bases between. The germline V gene encodes CDR1 SGHDT and CDR2 YYEEEE. CDR3: CASSLEEEQYF. The CDR3 DNA sequence: TGTGCCAGCAGCCTAGAGGAGGAGCAGTACTTC.

The chain carries TRBV28 and TRBJ1-5; TRBD1 aligns across 8 bases. Germline CDR1 is MDHEN and CDR2 is SYDVKM. With V trimmed by 2 bases and J by 4 bases, 4 bases remained unmatched. This CDR3 spans 15 amino acids. The CDR3 region has the DNA TGTGCCAGCAGTTTAGGGACAGGTCCTAATCAGCCCCAGCATTTT. The encoded protein is CASSLGTGPNQPQHF. The entire variable domain, with the rest obtained from reference TRBV28 and TRBJ1-5, is as follows: DVKVTQSSRYLVKRTGEKVFLECVQDMDHENMFWYRQDPGLGLRLIYFSYDVKMKEKGDIPEGYSVSREKKERFSLILESASTNQTSMYLCASSLGTGPNQPQHFGDGTRLSIL.

This sequence joins TRBV6-1 and TRBJ2-3; 9 bases line up with TRBD2. Germline trimming cut 11 bases from V and 1 base from J; bases unmatched to any gene: 4. The CDR3 contains 13 residues. The germline CDR1 and CDR2 sequences are MNHNS and SASEGT. DNA for the CDR3: TGTGCCGGGGTAGCGGGGGGCACAGATACGCAGTATTTT. Translating it yields CAGVAGGTDTQYF.

This chain uses TRBV7-2 with TRBJ1-2, with TRBD1 matching 12 bases. Unmatched junction bases numbered 12, after V lost 5 bases and J lost 8 bases. The CDR3 totals 16 residues. Germline loops: CDR1 SGHTA, CDR2 FQGNSA. The CDR3 protein is CASSTQIGTGGFGYTF. The CDR3 DNA is TGTGCCAGCAGCACTCAAATCGGGACAGGGGGCTTCGGCTACACCTTC.

This chain joins TRBV6-1 and TRBJ2-1; 10 bases agree with TRBD1. Germline V gene data show CDR1 as MNHNS and CDR2 as SASEGT. V shed 6 bases, J shed 8 bases, and the junction held 7 bases outside the gene matches. There are 14 residues in the CDR3. In DNA form, the CDR3 reads TGTGCCAGCAGAGGGAGGGACAGGGGCCATGAGCAGTTCTTC. Translation gives CASRGRDRGHEQFF.

This clone has only one observation. The chain joins TRBV12-5 to TRBJ2-3; 7 nucleotides agree with TRBD2. Trimming cost V 1 base and J 6 bases; bases outside gene matches: 7. In germline, CDR1 is LGHNT, CDR2 FRNRAP. This CDR3 contains 15 residues. The CDR3 DNA reads as TGTGCTAGTGGTTTGGACGGGGGGACTTGGGATACGCAGTATTTT. Its protein is CASGLDGGTWDTQYF.

The gene calls are TRBV6-6 and TRBJ2-1; D is perhaps TRBD2 (6 bases). V was shortened by 3 bases and J by 9 bases, with 9 bases between the two germline ends. CDR3 length: 12 amino acids. Germline V lookup: CDR1 MNHNY, CDR2 SVGAGI (reference sequence). CDR3 DNA sequence: TGTGCCAGCAGTTATTTCGGGGGTGAGCAGTTCTTC. It codes for CASSYFGGEQFF.

The chain employs TRBV27 and TRBJ2-7, with D possibly TRBD1 on 5 matching bases. V dropped 3 bases and J dropped 2 bases, with 14 bases sitting between them. CDR1 MNHEY and CDR2 SMNVEV come from the germline V gene (reference sequence). The length of the CDR3 is 15 residues. This CDR3 reads CASSFWGSQTYEQYF. Here the CDR3 DNA reads TGTGCCAGCAGTTTTTGGGGCAGTCAGACCTACGAGCAGTACTTC.

The chain recombines TRBV11-1 with TRBJ2-5, with 13 bases fitting TRBD2. The germline V gene has CDR1 SGHAT and CDR2 FQDESV (reference sequence). This CDR3 spans 17 amino acids. V shed 5 bases and J 2 bases; nucleotides not matched to a gene: 8. Written as DNA, the CDR3 is TGTGCCAGCAGCCCCGGACTAGCGGGGGCTCCTCAAGAGACCCAGTACTTC. Protein sequence: CASSPGLAGAPQETQYF.

The V call is TRBV9, the J call TRBJ1-5; D is perhaps TRBD1 (6 bases). Germline V gives CDR1 SGDLS, CDR2 YYNGEE. The V end was cut by 4 bases, the J end by 0 bases, with 17 bases between. CDR3 length: 17 residues. In DNA form, the CDR3 reads TGTGCCAGCAGCCAATACTCGGGACACCATAGCAATCAGCCCCAGCATTTT. Its protein product is CASSQYSGHHSNQPQHF.